This T cell receptor beta chain was identified in a study of PD-L1 blockade in urothelial cancer. About the study: Blood analysis was done at 3 weeks (second dose) and 6 weeks after treatment began.

TCRdb keeps only in-frame clones here, not all; method: immunoSEQ multiplex PCR. Of about 87,000 clones in the sample, roughly 84% were seen once. Described time point: pretreatment peripheral blood. The germline V and J ends were trimmed by 6 bases and 4 bases, with 9 bases remaining between them. CDR1 and CDR2 from the germline V gene are SNHLY and FYNNEI. The CDR3 has 13 amino acids. The chain is built from TRBV2 and TRBJ1-4; D call uncertain. The receptor's source is a man aged 60 to 69 with urothelial cancer. Source: PBMCs, taken around atezolizumab (anti-PD-L1) treatment. The CDR3 here is CASSFDFNEKLFF. The CDR3 coding sequence is TGTGCCAGCAGCTTCGACTTTAATGAAAAACTGTTTTTT. The full variable domain, completed using reference TRBV2 and TRBJ1-4, is EPEVTQTPSHQVTQMGQEVILRCVPISNHLYFYWYRQILGQKVEFLVSFYNNEISEKSEIFDDQFSVERPDGSNFTLKIRSTKLEDSAMYFCASSFDFNEKLFFGSGTQLSVL.